This TCR beta chain was obtained from a study of memory CD4+ T cells and cytomegalovirus serostatus (dated by TCRdb to between 2017 and 2020). Background on the whole study: The 33 healthy Belgian adults in the cohort included 9 who were CMV seropositive and around 25 who were CMV seronegative. To replicate a published TCR-based CMV serostatus classifier, the researchers sequenced the CD4+ memory TCRbeta repertoires of a Belgian cohort whose cytomegalovirus serostatus was known. Summary of the overall study and its limitations: Of about 180 previously reported CMV-associated TCRbeta sequences, about 62 appeared in the CD4+ memory repertoires, each in one to five individuals. On the Belgian cohort, the classifier based on the original framework reached a median bootstrapped AUC of approximately 0.95, with a 95% CI of 0.76-1.00. Only CD4+CD45RO+ memory cells were sequenced, in contrast to the original study, which included naive and memory CD4+ and CD8+ populations. CMV serostatus prediction reached a median bootstrapped AUC of around 0.95 with the original framework and approximately 0.92 with a US-trained random forest. The results were interpreted as suggesting that the CMV-associated TCR signature is largely present in the CD4+ memory repertoire.

Genomic DNA was extracted from sorted cells with the Quick-DNA Microprep Kit. Amplification of TCRbeta DNA was done with the immunoSEQ hsTCRbeta kit, following the protocol from the manufacturer. An Illumina MiSeq instrument was used to sequence the TCRbeta libraries. The study's processing was this. Once out-of-frame sequences had been removed, millions of distinct TCRbeta sequences were left, which works out to an average of about 67,000 per individual. Each individual was scored using the number of around 180 previously reported CMV-associated TCRbeta sequences that the individual carried and the total number of productive distinct TCRbeta sequences. A beta-binomial model was reimplemented in Python, and random forests from scikit-learn, run with default parameters, were trained on data from the US cohort. Classifier performance on the Belgian cohort was summarized as median AUC with percentile confidence intervals over 10,000 bootstrap iterations. This immuneACCESS table, as held by TCRdb, lists in-frame sequences with V and J called but not all clones. Of the missing ones, under half trace to an unresolved V gene in checked studies; the others have no known cause. For V, J and clone size, that table is used; D and trimming come from the DNA. The sample table contains about 25,000 clones; only one count was recorded for about 80% of them. The top ten hold less than 1.2% of the sample.

Concerning this clone: This receptor's antigen is unknown. Base qualities are missing; no much larger clone stands one base away.

CDR1 and CDR2 are read off the germline V gene as MNHNS and SASEGT. The CDR3 holds 15 amino acids from the cysteine to the phenylalanine. The entry retains the CDR3 DNA only, 45 bases that are in frame from base 1. Between the V and J ends, shortened by 6 bases and 5 bases respectively, the junction contains 16 bases. Single viable CD3+CD4+CD8-CD45RO+ cells were sorted as memory CD4+ T cells on a FACSAria II. To determine CMV serostatus, a Roche Elecsys assay was used that detects serum IgG against CMV pp150, pp28, p38 and p52. After the samples were thawed, total CD4+ T cells were enriched through positive selection using CD4 magnetic microbeads. The samples came from a different study that was designed specifically to examine the CD4+ T cell memory repertoire. Following standard operating procedures, peripheral blood mononuclear cells were isolated and cryopreserved, while serum was kept at -80 degrees C. Staining used CD3-PerCP (BW264/56), CD4-APC (RPA-T4), CD45RO-PE (UCHT1) and CD8-Pacific Orange (3B5) antibodies, with Sytox blue excluding non-viable cells.

The sequence came from an adult in good health and CMV-seronegative. Material: memory CD4+ T cells from blood. The chain employs TRBV6-1 and TRBJ2-2; the D gene is perhaps TRBD1, from 6 matching bases. The CDR3 region reads CASRPQGTVTGELFF. The bases are TGTGCCAGCAGGCCGCAGGGGACGGTGACCGGGGAGCTGTTTTTT.